This T cell receptor beta chain derives from a study of T cell responses to AZD1222 COVID-19 vaccine. Germline V gene sequence: CDR1 MNHEY, CDR2 SVGEGT. The CDR3 covers 15 residues. Trimming cost V 5 bases and J 5 bases, with 18 bases left between them. Only in-frame clones appear in the TCRdb table, and some are missing; sequencing was by immunoSEQ multiplex PCR. The repertoire holds 200,000 to 250,000 clones, with approximately 94% as singletons. As concerns this clone: Its antigen is not known.

Findings and caveats of the study: None of the repertoires were sampled until the peak T cell response had passed. Donors were largely white British and mainly female; clonal diversity was possibly underestimated. Spike-specific TCR breadth and depth both grew after two AZD1222 doses. Variant regions that are unmutated are reportedly the target of nearly half of spike-specific TCRs.

This clonotype originated in an adult who received the MenACWY meningococcal vaccine as a control. The chain combines TRBV6-2 or TRBV6-3 with TRBJ1-2, with D possibly being TRBD1 (5 bases). Sample: peripheral blood, taken 28 days after the second dose of the MenACWY control vaccine. CDR3 protein: CASSRPQADGYGYTF. In DNA, the CDR3 is TGTGCCAGCAGTAGACCACAGGCCGATGGGTATGGCTACACCTTC.